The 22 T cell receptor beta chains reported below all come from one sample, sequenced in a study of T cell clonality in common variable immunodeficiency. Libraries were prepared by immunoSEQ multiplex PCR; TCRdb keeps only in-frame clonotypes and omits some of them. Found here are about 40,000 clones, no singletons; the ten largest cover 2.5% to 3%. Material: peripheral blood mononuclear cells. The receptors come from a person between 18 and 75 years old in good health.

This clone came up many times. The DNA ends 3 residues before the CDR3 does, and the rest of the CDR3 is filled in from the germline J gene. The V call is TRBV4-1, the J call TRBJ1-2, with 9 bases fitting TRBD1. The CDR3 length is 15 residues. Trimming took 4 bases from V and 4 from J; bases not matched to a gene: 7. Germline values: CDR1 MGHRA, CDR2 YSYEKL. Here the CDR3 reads CASSPGQGSGYGYTF. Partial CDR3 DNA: TGCGCCAGCAGCCCAGGACAGGGGTCGGGCTATGGC.

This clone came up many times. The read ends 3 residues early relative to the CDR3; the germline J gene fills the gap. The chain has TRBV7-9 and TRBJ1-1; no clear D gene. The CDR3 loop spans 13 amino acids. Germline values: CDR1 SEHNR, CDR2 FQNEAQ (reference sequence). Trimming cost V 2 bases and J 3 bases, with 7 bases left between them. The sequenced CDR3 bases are TGTGCCAGCAGCTTATTGCCGGACACTGAA. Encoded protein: CASSLLPDTE. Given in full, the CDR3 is CASSLLPDTEAFF. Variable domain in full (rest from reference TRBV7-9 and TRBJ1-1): DTGVSQNPRHKITKRGQNVTFRCDPISEHNRLYWYRQTLGQGPEFLTYFQNEAQLEKSRLLSDRFSAERPKGSFSTLEIQRTEQGDSAMYLCASSLLPDTEAFFGQGTRLTVV.

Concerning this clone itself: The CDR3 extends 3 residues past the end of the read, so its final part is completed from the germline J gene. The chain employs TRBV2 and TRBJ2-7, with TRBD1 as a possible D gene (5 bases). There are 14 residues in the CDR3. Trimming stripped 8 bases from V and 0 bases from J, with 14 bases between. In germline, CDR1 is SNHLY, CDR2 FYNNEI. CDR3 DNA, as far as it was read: TGTGCCAGCTGGCAGGGATCCAGCTCCTACGAG. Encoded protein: CASWQGSSSYE. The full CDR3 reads CASWQGSSSYEQYF.

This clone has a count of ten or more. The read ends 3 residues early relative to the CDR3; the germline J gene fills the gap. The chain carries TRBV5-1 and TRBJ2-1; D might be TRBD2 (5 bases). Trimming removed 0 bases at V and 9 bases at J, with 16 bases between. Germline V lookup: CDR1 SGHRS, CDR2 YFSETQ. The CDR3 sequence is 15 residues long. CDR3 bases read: TGCGCCAGCAGCTTGGACGGGGTTACGGGGAGTGAG. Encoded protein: CASSLDGVTGSE. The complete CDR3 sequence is CASSLDGVTGSEQFF.

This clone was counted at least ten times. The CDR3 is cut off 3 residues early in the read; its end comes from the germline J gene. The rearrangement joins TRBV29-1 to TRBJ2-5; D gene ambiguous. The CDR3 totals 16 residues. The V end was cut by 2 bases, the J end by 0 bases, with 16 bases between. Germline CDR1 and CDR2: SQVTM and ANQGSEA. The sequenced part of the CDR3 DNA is TGCAGCGTTGAACCTTGGCGGTCTGCGTACCAAGAGACC. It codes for CSVEPWRSAYQET. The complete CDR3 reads CSVEPWRSAYQETQYF.

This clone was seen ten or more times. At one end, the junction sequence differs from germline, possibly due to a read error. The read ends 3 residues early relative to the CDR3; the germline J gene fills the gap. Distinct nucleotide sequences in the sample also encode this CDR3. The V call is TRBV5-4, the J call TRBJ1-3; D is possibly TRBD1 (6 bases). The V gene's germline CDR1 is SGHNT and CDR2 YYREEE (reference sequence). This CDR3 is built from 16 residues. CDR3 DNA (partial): TGTGCCAGCAGCACAGGGCAAAGGGTCTCTGGAAACACA. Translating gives CASSTGQRVSGNT. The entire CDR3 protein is CASSTGQRVSGNTIYF.

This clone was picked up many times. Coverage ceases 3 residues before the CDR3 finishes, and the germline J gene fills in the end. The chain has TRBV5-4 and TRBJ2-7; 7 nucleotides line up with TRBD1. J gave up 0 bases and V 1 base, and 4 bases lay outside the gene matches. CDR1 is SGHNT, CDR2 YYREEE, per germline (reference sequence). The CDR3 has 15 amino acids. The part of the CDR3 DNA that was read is TGTGCCAGCAGCTTGCTGGGGACAGTCTCCTACGAG. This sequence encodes CASSLLGTVSYE. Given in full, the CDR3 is CASSLLGTVSYEQYF.

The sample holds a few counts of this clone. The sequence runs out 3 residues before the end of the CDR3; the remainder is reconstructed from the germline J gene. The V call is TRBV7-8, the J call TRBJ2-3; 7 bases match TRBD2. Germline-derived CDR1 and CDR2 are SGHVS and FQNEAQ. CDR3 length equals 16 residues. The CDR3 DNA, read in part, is TGTGCCAGCAGCCCTAGACTAGCTAGGGGCCAAGAGACG. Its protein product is CASSPRLARGQET. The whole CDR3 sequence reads CASSPRLARGQETQYF. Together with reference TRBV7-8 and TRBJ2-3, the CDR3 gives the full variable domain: GAGVSQSPRYKVAKRGQDVALRCDPISGHVSLFWYQQALGQGPEFLTYFQNEAQLDKSGLPSDRFFAERPEGSVSTLKIQRTQQEDSAVYLCASSPRLARGQETQYFGPGTRLTVL.

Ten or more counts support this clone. The sequenced part of the CDR3 DNA is TGTGCCAGCAGCTTAGTCCTAGAGGCAGATACG. Its protein is CASSLVLEADT. The whole CDR3 protein is CASSLVLEADTQYF. The chain carries TRBV7-9 and TRBJ2-3; D gene ambiguous. From the germline J gene comes the end of the CDR3, since the read stops 3 residues before it. Germline CDR1 and CDR2: SEHNR and FQNEAQ (reference sequence). This CDR3 has 14 amino acids. With 1 base removed from V and 4 bases from J, the gap between germline ends came to 9 bases.

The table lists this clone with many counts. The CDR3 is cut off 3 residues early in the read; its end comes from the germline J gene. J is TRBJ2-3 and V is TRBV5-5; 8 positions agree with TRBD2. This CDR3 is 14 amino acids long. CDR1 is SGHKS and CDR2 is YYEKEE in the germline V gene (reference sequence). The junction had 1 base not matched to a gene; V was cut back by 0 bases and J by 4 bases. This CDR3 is CASSLVAGSDTQYF. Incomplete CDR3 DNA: TGTGCCAGCAGCTTGGTAGCGGGGTCAGATACG.

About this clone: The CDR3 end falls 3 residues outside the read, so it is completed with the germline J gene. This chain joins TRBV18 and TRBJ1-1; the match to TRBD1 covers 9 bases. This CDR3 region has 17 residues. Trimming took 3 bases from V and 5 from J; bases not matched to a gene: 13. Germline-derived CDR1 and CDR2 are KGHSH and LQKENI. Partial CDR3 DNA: TGTGCCAGCTCACCCCCTACTACAGGGGGCGCGGGGACTGAA. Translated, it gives CASSPPTTGGAGTE. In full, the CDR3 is CASSPPTTGGAGTEAFF. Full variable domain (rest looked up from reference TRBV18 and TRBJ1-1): NAGVMQNPRHLVRRRGQEARLRCSPMKGHSHVYWYRQLPEEGLKFMVYLQKENIIDESGMPKERFSAEFPKEGPSILRIQQVVRGDSAAYFCASSPPTTGGAGTEAFFGQGTRLTVV.

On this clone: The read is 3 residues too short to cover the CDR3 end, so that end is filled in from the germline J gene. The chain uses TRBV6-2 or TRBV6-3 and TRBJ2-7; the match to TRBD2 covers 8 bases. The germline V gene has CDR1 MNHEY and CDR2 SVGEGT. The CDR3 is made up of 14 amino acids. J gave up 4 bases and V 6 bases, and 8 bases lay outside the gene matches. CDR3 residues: CASSHLAGIYEQYF. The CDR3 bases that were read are TGTGCCAGCAGCCATTTAGCGGGAATTTACGAG.

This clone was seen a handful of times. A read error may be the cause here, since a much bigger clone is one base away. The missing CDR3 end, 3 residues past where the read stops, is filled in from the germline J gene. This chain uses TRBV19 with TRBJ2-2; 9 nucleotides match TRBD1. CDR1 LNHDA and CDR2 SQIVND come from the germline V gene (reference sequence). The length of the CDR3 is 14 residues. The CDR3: CASSSTGGGEKLFF. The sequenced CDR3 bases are TGTGCCAGTTCCTCGACAGGGGGAGGTGAAAAG. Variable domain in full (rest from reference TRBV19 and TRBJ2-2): DGGITQSPKYLFRKEGQNVTLSCEQNLNHDAMYWYRQDPGQGLRLIYYSQIVNDFQKGDIAEGYSVSREKKESFPLTVTSAQKNPTAFYLCASSSTGGGEKLFFGEGSRLTVL.

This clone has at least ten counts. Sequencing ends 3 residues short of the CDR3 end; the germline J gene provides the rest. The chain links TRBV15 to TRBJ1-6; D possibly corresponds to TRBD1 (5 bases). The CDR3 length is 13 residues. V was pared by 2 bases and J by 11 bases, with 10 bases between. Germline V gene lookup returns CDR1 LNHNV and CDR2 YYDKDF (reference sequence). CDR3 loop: CATSRSEGPPLHF. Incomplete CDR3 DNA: TGTGCCACCAGCAGATCCGAGGGGCCACCC.

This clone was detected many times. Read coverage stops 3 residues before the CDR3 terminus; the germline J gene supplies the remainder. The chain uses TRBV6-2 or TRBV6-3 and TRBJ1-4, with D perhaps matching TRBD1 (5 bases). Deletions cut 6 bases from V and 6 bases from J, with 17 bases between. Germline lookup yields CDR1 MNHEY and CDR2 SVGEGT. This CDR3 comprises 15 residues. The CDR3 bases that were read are TGTGCCAGCAGGACCATGATTGGACAAGATGAAAAA. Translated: CASRTMIGQDEK. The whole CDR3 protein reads CASRTMIGQDEKLFF.

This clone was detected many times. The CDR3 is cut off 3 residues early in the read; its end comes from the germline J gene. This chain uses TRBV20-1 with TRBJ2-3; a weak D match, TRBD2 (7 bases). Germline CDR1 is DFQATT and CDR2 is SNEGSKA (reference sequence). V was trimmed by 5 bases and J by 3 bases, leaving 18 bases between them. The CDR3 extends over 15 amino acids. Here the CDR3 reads CSAGGAQGGTDTQYF. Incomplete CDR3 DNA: TGCAGTGCTGGGGGGGCTCAGGGAGGAACAGATACG.

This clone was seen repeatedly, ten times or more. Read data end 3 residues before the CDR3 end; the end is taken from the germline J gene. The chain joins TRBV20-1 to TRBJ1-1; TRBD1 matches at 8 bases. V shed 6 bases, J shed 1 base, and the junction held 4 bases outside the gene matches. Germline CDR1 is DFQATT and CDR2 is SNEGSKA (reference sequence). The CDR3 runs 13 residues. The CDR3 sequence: CSAPGGTNTEAFF. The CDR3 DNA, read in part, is TGCAGTGCCCCAGGGGGCACGAACACTGAA.

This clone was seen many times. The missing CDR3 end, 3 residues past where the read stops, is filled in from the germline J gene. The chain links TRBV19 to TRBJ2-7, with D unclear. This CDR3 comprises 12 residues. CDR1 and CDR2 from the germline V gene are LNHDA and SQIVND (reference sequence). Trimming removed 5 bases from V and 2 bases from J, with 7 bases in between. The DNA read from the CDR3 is TGTGCCAGTAGTGGTACAGCCTACGAG. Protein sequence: CASSGTAYE. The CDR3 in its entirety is CASSGTAYEQYF.

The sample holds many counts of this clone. CDR3 DNA, as far as it was read: TGTGCCAGCACAGGGTCGGCTTACACTGAA. Translation gives CASTGSAYTE. In full, the CDR3 is CASTGSAYTEAFF. The V call is TRBV19, the J call TRBJ1-1, with D perhaps TRBD1 (6 bases). The read ends 3 residues before the CDR3 terminus; that terminus is restored from the germline J gene. This CDR3 region has 13 residues. The germline CDR1 and CDR2 sequences are LNHDA and SQIVND (reference sequence). Trimming cost V 9 bases and J 3 bases, with 14 bases left between them.

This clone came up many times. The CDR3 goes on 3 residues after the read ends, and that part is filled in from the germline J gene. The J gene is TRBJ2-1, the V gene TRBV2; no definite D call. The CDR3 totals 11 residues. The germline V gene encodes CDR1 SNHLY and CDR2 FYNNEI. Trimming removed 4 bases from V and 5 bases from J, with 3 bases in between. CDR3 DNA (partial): TGTGCCAGCAGTGGTAACAATGAG. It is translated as CASSGNNE. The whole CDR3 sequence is CASSGNNEQFF.

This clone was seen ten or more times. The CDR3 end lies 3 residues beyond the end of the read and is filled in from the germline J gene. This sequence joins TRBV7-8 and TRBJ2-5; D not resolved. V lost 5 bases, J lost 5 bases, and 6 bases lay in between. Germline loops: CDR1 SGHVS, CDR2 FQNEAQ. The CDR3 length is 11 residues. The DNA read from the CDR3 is TGTGCCAGCAGCCAAGGGGAGACC. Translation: CASSQGET. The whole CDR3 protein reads CASSQGETQYF. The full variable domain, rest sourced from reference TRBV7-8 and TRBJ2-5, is GAGVSQSPRYKVAKRGQDVALRCDPISGHVSLFWYQQALGQGPEFLTYFQNEAQLDKSGLPSDRFFAERPEGSVSTLKIQRTQQEDSAVYLCASSQGETQYFGPGTRLLVL.

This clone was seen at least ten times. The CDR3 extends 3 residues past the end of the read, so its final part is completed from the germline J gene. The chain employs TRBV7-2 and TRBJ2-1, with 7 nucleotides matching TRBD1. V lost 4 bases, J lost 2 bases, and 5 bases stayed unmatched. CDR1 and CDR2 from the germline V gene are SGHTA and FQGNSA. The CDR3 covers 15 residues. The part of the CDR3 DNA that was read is TGTGCCAGCAGCTGGGACAGACAAACCTACAATGAG. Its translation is CASSWDRQTYNE. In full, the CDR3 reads CASSWDRQTYNEQFF.